Listed below are T cell receptor beta chains from one sample, sequenced in a study of CD8 T cells in Susac syndrome. TCRdb fed the immunoSEQ multiplex PCR reads into MiXCR, producing one record per CDR3 protein. The data contain just over 150,000 distinct CDR3 sequences, around 95% of them singletons. The sequencing sample was made of CD4+ T cells from PBMCs. The source is a human donor with Susac syndrome. The CDR3 runs from the conserved cysteine through the conserved F or W. The D gene is left open where the match is weak. A clone size is listed for some rows: how often the clone was seen (once, few, many), or a class if it is expanded.

d_gene	j_gene	v_gene	abundance	CDR3nt	CDR3aa
.	TRBJ1-5	TRBV7-9	.	TGTGCCAGCAGCTTAGAGGGCAGCAAATCCCCCCAGCATTTT	CASSLEGSKSPQHF
.	TRBJ2-6	TRBV6-1	.	TGTGCCAGGGAGCGGGCAACCCGGTCTGGGGCCAACGTCCTGACTTTC	CARERATRSGANVLTF
.	TRBJ2-4	TRBV29-1	.	TGCAGCGTCCTAAAGGGCGCAGGGGCTGGGGGTCGGGCCAAAAACATTCAGTACTTC	CSVLKGAGAGGRAKNIQYF
.	TRBJ2-5	TRBV9	.	TGTGCCAGCAGCGCGGGACAACCGTACCAAGAGACCCAGTACTTC	CASSAGQPYQETQYF
.	TRBJ2-1	TRBV12-3/TRBV12-4	.	TGTGCCAGCAGCCCCCGGGACTCCAGGTACAATGAGCAGTTCTTC	CASSPRDSRYNEQFF
.	TRBJ1-2	TRBV25-1	.	TGTGCCAGCAGACCGATCCGGGGACCCAACTATGGCTACACCTTC	CASRPIRGPNYGYTF
.	TRBJ1-6	TRBV27	once	TGTGCCAGCAGTCTCGGACAGTCCGAATCACCCCTCCACTTT	CASSLGQSESPLHF
TRBD1	TRBJ2-3	TRBV20-1	.	TGCAGTGCTAGAGCCTACAGGGGGCGAGCAGATACGCAGTATTTT	CSARAYRGRADTQYF
.	TRBJ1-6	TRBV4-1	once	TGCGCCAGCAGACCCAGGGAGAATTCACCCCTCCACTTT	CASRPRENSPLHF
TRBD2	TRBJ2-1	TRBV6-1	.	TGTGCCAGCAGTGAGGGTAGCGGGGGCAACAATGAGCAGTTCTTC	CASSEGSGGNNEQFF
TRBD1	TRBJ2-1	TRBV20-1	.	TGCAGTGCTAAGAGTCGAGGGGGCCTTGGTGTGAATGAGCAGTTCTTC	CSAKSRGGLGVNEQFF
.	TRBJ1-2	TRBV6-5	.	TGTGCCAGCAGTTCCGGAGCTAAATCATCGGGTGGCTACACCTTC	CASSSGAKSSGGYTF
.	TRBJ2-5	TRBV19	.	TGTGCCAGTAGTATAGATGGGGCAATCCAAGAGACCCAGTACTTC	CASSIDGAIQETQYF
.	TRBJ1-5	TRBV2	.	TGTGCCAGCAGTCTGGCTCAATACTGGAGCAATCAGCCCCAGCATTTT	CASSLAQYWSNQPQHF
TRBD1	TRBJ1-5	TRBV7-2	.	TGTGCCAGCAGCGGCGGGACAGGGGGTCGAGGCAATCAGCCCCAGCATTTT	CASSGGTGGRGNQPQHF
.	TRBJ2-5	TRBV2	once	TGTGCCAGCGTTAAAGGGGGTCCGGGGGACCAGTACTTC	CASVKGGPGDQYF
.	TRBJ2-1	TRBV5-4	.	TGTGCCAGCAGTAGGTCGGGGGTCCTTGTTTCCTACAATGAGCAGTTCTTC	CASSRSGVLVSYNEQFF
.	TRBJ2-7	TRBV4-1	few	TGCGCCAGCAGCCAAGAAATCCGGGGACGCGAGCAGTACTTC	CASSQEIRGREQYF
.	TRBJ2-1	TRBV14	.	TGTGCCAGCAGCCAAGATCTATTCAATGAGCAGTTCTTC	CASSQDLFNEQFF
TRBD2	TRBJ2-1	TRBV7-7	.	TGTGCCAGCAGCCCAGGACTAGGCTACAATGAGCAGTTCTTC	CASSPGLGYNEQFF
TRBD1	TRBJ1-2	TRBV29-1	.	TGCAGCGCGGACAGGGAAGGGGGCTACACCTTC	CSADREGGYTF
.	TRBJ1-1	TRBV2	.	TGTGCCAGCAGTGCCCATACTGGGAGCCCCACTGAAGCTTTCTTT	CASSAHTGSPTEAFF
.	TRBJ1-1	TRBV6-2/TRBV6-3	.	TGCACCAGCAGTTACGAAGGGGTCACTGAAGCTTTCTTT	CTSSYEGVTEAFF
TRBD2	TRBJ2-1	TRBV29-1	.	TGCAGCGTCGGGACTACCTACAATGAGCAGTTCTTC	CSVGTTYNEQFF
.	TRBJ2-5	TRBV12-3/TRBV12-4	.	TGTGCCAGCACCCTACAAGAGACCCAGTACTTC	CASTLQETQYF
.	TRBJ1-2	TRBV29-1	.	TGCAGCGTTGACTACTCCTATGGCTACACCTTC	CSVDYSYGYTF
.	TRBJ1-3	TRBV20-1	.	TGCAGTGCTATCGTCCGGGGAATACGAACAGGAAACACCATATATTTT	CSAIVRGIRTGNTIYF
TRBD2	TRBJ2-1	TRBV13	.	TGTGCCAGCAGCACCGGGACTAGCGGCGCTGAGCAGTTCTTC	CASSTGTSGAEQFF
TRBD1	TRBJ1-1	TRBV18	.	TGTGCCAGCTCACCACCAAGGGGACAGGGGGCGAACACTGAAGCTTTCTTT	CASSPPRGQGANTEAFF
.	TRBJ1-6	TRBV9	once	TGTGCCAGCAGCGTAGGGGACCTCGGGAGTTCACCCCTCCACTTT	CASSVGDLGSSPLHF
.	TRBJ1-1	TRBV19	.	TGTGCCAGTACCCGGCCAGCAGTATCTGCAGCTTTCTTT	CASTRPAVSAAFF
TRBD1	TRBJ1-6	TRBV10-3	.	TGTGCCATCAGCGTACAGGGGCTCGGGTCACCCCTCCACTTT	CAISVQGLGSPLHF
.	TRBJ1-6	TRBV12-3/TRBV12-4	.	TGTGCCACTCGACAGACTAATTCACCCCTCCACTTT	CATRQTNSPLHF
TRBD2	TRBJ2-3	TRBV7-2	once	TGTGCCAGCAGCTTTCAGCGGGGACTCACAGATACGCAGTATTTT	CASSFQRGLTDTQYF
.	TRBJ2-3	TRBV5-4	.	TGTGCCAGCAGTTCTCGCAGGGCTAGCACAGATACGCAGTATTTT	CASSSRRASTDTQYF